What follows are 8 T cell receptor beta chains derived from one specimen sequenced in a study of cytomegalovirus exposure and HLA in healthy donors. PCR employed 60 Vbeta and 13 Jbeta primers. TCRdb's copy holds only in-frame clones and misses some; the assay was immunoSEQ multiplex PCR. Of about 180,000 clones in the sample, about three quarters were seen once. The material sequenced was PBMCs. These receptors all come from a man aged 35 to 55 in good health and CMV-seronegative.

Comments on this clone: The junction departs from the called germline gene at one end, perhaps through a read error. Here the CDR3 DNA reads TGTGCCAGCACTGAAAGACAGGGAGGCTCACCCCTCCACTTT. Encoded protein: CASTERQGGSPLHF. This chain uses TRBV6-1 with TRBJ1-6; TRBD1 agrees at 7 bases. The CDR3 is made up of 14 amino acids. Germline lookup yields CDR1 MNHNS and CDR2 SASEGT.

The V and J genes are TRBV27 and TRBJ1-1; 8 bases are a match to TRBD1. Losses at the gene ends were 1 base for V and 5 bases for J; bases not matched to a gene: 6. Germline-derived CDR1 and CDR2 are MNHEY and SMNVEV (reference sequence). The CDR3 has 15 amino acids. The CDR3 spells CASSLWRQGPTEAFF. The CDR3 bases are TGTGCCAGCAGTTTATGGCGACAGGGGCCAACTGAAGCTTTCTTT.

The chain joins TRBV18 to TRBJ1-4; D gene ambiguous. CDR1 and CDR2 from the germline V gene are KGHSH and LQKENI. Trimming pared 6 bases from V and 7 bases from J, leaving 18 bases between. This CDR3 comprises 15 residues. The CDR3 reads CASSLTRSETEKLFF. DNA of the CDR3: TGTGCCAGCTCCCTTACGCGTAGCGAGACTGAAAAACTGTTTTTT. The full variable domain, in which reference TRBV18 and TRBJ1-4 provide the parts outside the CDR3, is NAGVMQNPRHLVRRRGQEARLRCSPMKGHSHVYWYRQLPEEGLKFMVYLQKENIIDESGMPKERFSAEFPKEGPSILRIQQVVRGDSAAYFCASSLTRSETEKLFFGSGTQLSVL.

The J gene is TRBJ1-1, the V gene TRBV6-5; 8 nucleotides align to TRBD1. The CDR3 has 14 amino acids. The germline V gene encodes CDR1 MNHEY and CDR2 SVGAGI. After removal of 7 bases from V and 4 bases from J, the junction contained 8 bases not matched to a gene. The CDR3 DNA is TGTGCCAGCAAACGACAGGGGTACGGCACTGAAGCTTTCTTT. It is translated as CASKRQGYGTEAFF.

This clone occurred a few times. The rearrangement uses TRBV2 and TRBJ2-3, with 9 bases lining up with TRBD2. The CDR3 is made up of 15 amino acids. Germline V lookup: CDR1 SNHLY, CDR2 FYNNEI. V gave up 7 bases and J gave up 4 bases; unmatched junction bases: 9. The CDR3 loop is CASTMEREVPDTQYF. The CDR3 DNA follows: TGTGCCAGCACGATGGAGCGGGAGGTCCCAGATACGCAGTATTTT.

This chain joins TRBV29-1 and TRBJ2-1, with TRBD1 matching over 9 bases. This CDR3 region has 14 residues. V gave up 7 bases and J gave up 7 bases; unmatched junction bases: 11. CDR1 is SQVTM, CDR2 ANQGSEA, per germline. The CDR3 here is CSAENRGQWNEQFF. Written as DNA, the CDR3 is TGCAGCGCAGAAAACAGGGGGCAGTGGAATGAGCAGTTCTTC.

This clone was picked up one time. This chain uses TRBV2 with TRBJ2-7, with a tentative D call TRBD1 (5 bases). The germline CDR1 and CDR2 sequences are SNHLY and FYNNEI. The CDR3 consists of 12 residues. V lost 3 bases and J lost 4, with 7 bases in between. The CDR3 sequence is CASSDREYEQYF. As DNA, the CDR3 is TGTGCCAGCAGTGACAGGGAATACGAGCAGTACTTC.

J is TRBJ1-6 and V is TRBV2, with D uncertain. Germline V gene sequence: CDR1 SNHLY, CDR2 FYNNEI. The CDR3 runs 16 residues. Trimming took off 2 bases at V and 10 bases at J, with 18 bases between the two ends. The CDR3 spells CASSESSRAVGSPLHF. In DNA, the CDR3 is TGTGCCAGCAGTGAAAGTTCGCGGGCAGTCGGGTCACCCCTCCACTTT.